A single sample gave rise to the 7 T cell receptor beta chains below, sequenced in a study of T cell responses to AZD1222 COVID-19 vaccine. The method was immunoSEQ multiplex PCR; TCRdb's version includes in-frame clones alone and lacks a portion of them. Of 140,000 or so clones listed, about 90% are singletons. The input for sequencing was peripheral blood, taken 28 days after the second dose of the MenACWY control vaccine. Receptor source: an adult who received the MenACWY meningococcal vaccine as a control.

The chain recombines TRBV6-5 with TRBJ2-7; tentative D call: TRBD1 (6 bases). V lost 7 bases, J lost 0 bases, and 16 bases lay in between. CDR3 length: 15 residues. Germline lookup yields CDR1 MNHEY and CDR2 SVGAGI. CDR3 loop: CASKDAGASSYEQYF. The CDR3 DNA follows: TGTGCCAGCAAAGACGCAGGGGCGAGCTCCTACGAGCAGTACTTC.

The rearrangement uses TRBV7-2 and TRBJ1-6, with D possibly matching TRBD1 (6 bases). V was shortened by 1 base and J by 10 bases, with 14 bases between the two germline ends. Germline assignment: CDR1 SGHTA and CDR2 FQGNSA. The CDR3 has 15 amino acids. The CDR3 nucleotides are TGTGCCAGCAGCTTAGGGGGGGCGGTGGGATCACCCCTCCACTTT. It yields the protein CASSLGGAVGSPLHF.

This chain connects TRBV12-3 or TRBV12-4 to TRBJ2-1; 7 bases are a match to TRBD2. The CDR3 has 13 residues. J was trimmed by 6 bases and V by 4 bases; bases with no gene match: 3. In DNA form, the CDR3 reads TGTGCCAGCAGTTGGGACTACTTCAATGAGCAGTTCTTC. Translated: CASSWDYFNEQFF.

The chain combines TRBV7-2 with TRBJ1-1, with D unclear. The CDR3 has 17 amino acids. Trimming took 1 base from V and 0 from J, leaving 15 bases between them. Germline V gene data show CDR1 as SGHTA and CDR2 as FQGNSA. The CDR3 coding sequence is TGTGCCAGCAGCTTAGAACCCCCGAAGAGAATGAACACTGAAGCTTTCTTT. Translation gives CASSLEPPKRMNTEAFF. The full variable domain, in which reference TRBV7-2 and TRBJ1-1 provide the parts outside the CDR3, is GAGVSQSPSNKVTEKGKDVELRCDPISGHTALYWYRQSLGQGLEFLIYFQGNSAPDKSGLPSDRFSAERTGGSVSTLTIQRTQQEDSAVYLCASSLEPPKRMNTEAFFGQGTRLTVV.

V usage is TRBV5-8 and J usage is TRBJ2-1, with 7 nucleotides matching TRBD1. The CDR3 sequence is 14 residues long. J gave up 6 bases and V 4 bases, and 7 bases lay outside the gene matches. CDR1 SGHTS and CDR2 YDEGEE come from the germline V gene. In DNA, the CDR3 is TGTGCCAGCAGCAGGGGGCGCGTGGTCAATGAGCAGTTCTTC. This codes for CASSRGRVVNEQFF.

The chain carries TRBV6-5 and TRBJ1-2, with a possible D match to TRBD1 (6 bases). The germline V gene encodes CDR1 MNHEY and CDR2 SVGAGI. V was pared by 0 bases and J by 7 bases, with 15 bases between. The CDR3 runs to 15 residues. The CDR3 coding sequence is TGTGCCAGCAGTTACTCAGGGACACGCGGGGGTGGCTACACCTTC. Protein sequence: CASSYSGTRGGGYTF.

The chain combines TRBV19 with TRBJ2-1, with D unclear. Germline-derived CDR1 and CDR2 are LNHDA and SQIVND (reference sequence). The V end lost 2 bases, the J end lost 10 bases, and 9 bases lay between the germline ends. The CDR3 runs to 12 residues. In nucleotides, the CDR3 is TGTGCCAGTAGTATACACATAGACGAGCAGTTCTTC. It codes for CASSIHIDEQFF. The whole variable domain, remainder taken from reference TRBV19 and TRBJ2-1, is DGGITQSPKYLFRKEGQNVTLSCEQNLNHDAMYWYRQDPGQGLRLIYYSQIVNDFQKGDIAEGYSVSREKKESFPLTVTSAQKNPTAFYLCASSIHIDEQFFGPGTRLTVL.